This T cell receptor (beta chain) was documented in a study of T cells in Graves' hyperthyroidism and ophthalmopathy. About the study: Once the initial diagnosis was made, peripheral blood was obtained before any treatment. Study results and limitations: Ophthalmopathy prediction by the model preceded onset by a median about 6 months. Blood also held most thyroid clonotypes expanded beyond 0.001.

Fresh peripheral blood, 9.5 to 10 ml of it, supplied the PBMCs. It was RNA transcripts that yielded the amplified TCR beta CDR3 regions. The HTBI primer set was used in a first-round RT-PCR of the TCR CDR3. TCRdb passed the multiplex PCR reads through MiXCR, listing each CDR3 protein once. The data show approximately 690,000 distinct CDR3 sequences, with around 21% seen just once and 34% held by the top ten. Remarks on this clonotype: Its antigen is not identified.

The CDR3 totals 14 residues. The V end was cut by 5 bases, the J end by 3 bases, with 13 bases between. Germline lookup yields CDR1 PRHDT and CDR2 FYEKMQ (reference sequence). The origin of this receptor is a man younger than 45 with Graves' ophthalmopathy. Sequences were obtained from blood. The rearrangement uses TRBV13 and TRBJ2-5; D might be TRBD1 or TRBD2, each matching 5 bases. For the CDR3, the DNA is TGTGCCAGCAGCCCATCGGGGCAAAAAGAGACCCAGTACTTC. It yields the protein CASSPSGQKETQYF.